One and the same sample provided the 20 T cell receptor beta chains below, sequenced in a study of PD-1 blockade in mismatch repair-deficient tumors. No antigens are known for them. Assay: immunoSEQ multiplex PCR; the TCRdb copy retains only in-frame clones and omits some. Of roughly 10,000 clones in the sample, roughly 88% were seen once. The time point here: approximately ten-day in vitro stimulation with candidate neoantigen peptide 7. Sequenced material: cells cultured in vitro, taken from a patient treated with pembrolizumab. These receptors were collected from an adult with mismatch repair-deficient cancer.

This clone was detected a few times. V is TRBV5-4 and J is TRBJ2-7; D is undetermined. The germline gives CDR1 SGHNT, CDR2 YYREEE (reference sequence). The CDR3 has 12 amino acids. Trimming took 4 bases from V and 7 from J, leaving 12 bases between them. The CDR3 protein is CASSPLGGEQYF. CDR3 sequence (DNA): TGTGCCAGCAGCCCCCTGGGTGGGGAGCAGTACTTC. The full variable domain, its missing parts supplied by reference TRBV5-4 and TRBJ2-7, is ETGVTQSPTHLIKTRGQQVTLRCSSQSGHNTVSWYQQALGQGPQFIFQYYREEENGRGNFPPRFSGLQFPNYSSELNVNALELDDSALYLCASSPLGGEQYFGPGTRLTVT.

V gene TRBV30 combines with J gene TRBJ2-7, with TRBD1 matching over 9 bases. CDR3 length: 14 amino acids. From germline, CDR1 is GTSNPN and CDR2 SVGIG (reference sequence). V trimming: 3 bases; J trimming: 2 bases; junction bases outside the gene matches: 5. In DNA, the CDR3 is TGTGCCTGGAGCGCCGACAGGGGGACCTACGAGCAGTACTTC. Translated: CAWSADRGTYEQYF.

The J gene is TRBJ2-1, the V gene TRBV19, with 14 positions matching TRBD2. Trimming removed 8 bases from V and 10 bases from J; junction bases left unmatched: 7. The germline gives CDR1 LNHDA, CDR2 SQIVND (reference sequence). This CDR3 contains 14 residues. DNA of the CDR3: TGTGCCAGTGCCGGGACTAGCGGGAGTAAGGAGCAGTTCTTC. Its translation is CASAGTSGSKEQFF.

The V gene is TRBV4-2, the J gene TRBJ2-3; 7 bases line up with TRBD2. Germline assignment: CDR1 LGHNA and CDR2 YNFKEQ. The trim removed 2 bases at V and 2 bases at J, leaving 4 bases unmatched. The CDR3 is 15 residues long. CDR3 in amino acids: CASSQPGTNTDTQYF. The CDR3 DNA reads as TGTGCCAGCAGCCAACCCGGGACTAACACAGATACGCAGTATTTT.

This clone was seen just once. V is TRBV10-2 and J is TRBJ2-7; D is undetermined. CDR3 length: 13 amino acids. In germline, CDR1 is WSHSY, CDR2 SAAADI. The V and J ends lost 0 bases and 4 bases respectively, with 7 bases between them. The CDR3: CASSESGFYEQYF. CDR3 DNA: TGCGCCAGCAGTGAGTCCGGTTTTTACGAGCAGTACTTC.

This clone was seen more than once but under ten times. The V call is TRBV9, the J call TRBJ2-3; TRBD2 matches 11 bases. V trimming: 4 bases; J trimming: 0 bases; junction bases outside the gene matches: 4. Looked up from germline, CDR1 is SGDLS and CDR2 is YYNGEE. The CDR3 extends over 16 amino acids. The CDR3 coding sequence is TGTGCCAGCAGCCTGACTAGCGGGGAAAGCACAGATACGCAGTATTTT. Residues: CASSLTSGESTDTQYF.

The chain combines TRBV19 with TRBJ1-2; a possible D gene is TRBD1 (5 bases). V was cut by 4 bases and J by 5 bases, with 14 bases left in between. Germline lookup yields CDR1 LNHDA and CDR2 SQIVND (reference sequence). This CDR3 has 14 residues. This chain's CDR3 is CASSNRQIGYGYTF. For the CDR3, the DNA is TGTGCCAGTAGTAACCGACAGATTGGGTATGGCTACACCTTC.

The chain carries TRBV28 and TRBJ1-3; D unclear. The V gene's germline CDR1 is MDHEN and CDR2 SYDVKM. The CDR3 is 13 amino acids. V was shortened by 5 bases and J by 6 bases, with 11 bases between the two germline ends. This chain's CDR3 is CASSPDLKNTIYF. The CDR3 nucleotides read TGTGCCAGCAGTCCGGACCTCAAAAACACCATATATTTT.

The V gene is TRBV6-1, the J gene TRBJ1-2; D possibly corresponds to TRBD1 (5 bases). V lost 4 bases and J 4 bases, leaving 13 bases between the germline ends. The germline V gene has CDR1 MNHNS and CDR2 SASEGT. The CDR3 spans 14 residues. The CDR3: CASSGLGQSYGYTF. CDR3 DNA sequence: TGTGCCAGCAGTGGACTCGGACAAAGCTATGGCTACACCTTC.

The rearrangement links TRBV5-1 to TRBJ1-2; D gene ambiguous. Trimming took 2 bases from V and 2 from J, leaving 10 bases between them. The CDR3 sequence is 14 residues long. CDR1 SGHRS and CDR2 YFSETQ come from the germline V gene. The DNA of the CDR3 is TGCGCCAGCAGCTTCGTTCCGGGGAACTATGGCTACACCTTC. This gives the protein CASSFVPGNYGYTF.

The J gene is TRBJ2-6, the V gene TRBV7-2, with D unclear. The CDR3 runs to 13 residues. V lost 3 bases and J 3 bases, leaving 3 bases between the germline ends. Germline lookup yields CDR1 SGHTA and CDR2 FQGNSA. The CDR3 nucleotides are TGTGCCAGCAGCTTTCGTGGGGCCAACGTCCTGACTTTC. Its translation is CASSFRGANVLTF.

The rearrangement links TRBV7-9 to TRBJ2-5, with unresolved D. CDR3 size: 16 residues. V was shortened by 1 base and J by 0 bases, with 12 bases between the two germline ends. CDR1 and CDR2 from the germline V gene are SEHNR and FQNEAQ (reference sequence). The CDR3 nucleotides read TGTGCCAGCAGCTTAGGCCCCAGCGTGTACCAAGAGACCCAGTACTTC. Protein product: CASSLGPSVYQETQYF.

The chain is built from TRBV27 and TRBJ2-3; TRBD2 aligns across 7 bases. The ends lost 5 bases at V and 2 bases at J; junction bases unmatched: 7. The germline gives CDR1 MNHEY, CDR2 SMNVEV (reference sequence). The CDR3 consists of 15 residues. Here the CDR3 DNA reads TGTGCCAGCAGTCTCGAGCGGGGTATCACAGATACGCAGTATTTT. Amino acid sequence: CASSLERGITDTQYF.

The chain is built from TRBV9 and TRBJ1-1; D call uncertain. Deletions cut 3 bases from V and 1 base from J, with 4 bases between. The CDR3 runs 12 residues. CDR1 is SGDLS and CDR2 is YYNGEE in the germline V gene. DNA of the CDR3: TGTGCCAGCAGCGGAACGAACACTGAAGCTTTCTTT. It yields the protein CASSGTNTEAFF.

J is TRBJ1-5 and V is TRBV9; tentative D call: TRBD1 (5 bases). In germline, CDR1 is SGDLS, CDR2 YYNGEE. The V gene lost 4 bases and the J gene lost 3 bases, with 17 bases spanning the gap. CDR3 length: 16 amino acids. CDR3 amino acids: CASSPGDVGVNQPQHF. The DNA of the CDR3 is TGTGCCAGCAGCCCGGGGGACGTGGGGGTCAATCAGCCCCAGCATTTT.

This rearrangement joins TRBV18 to TRBJ1-6, with D unresolved. The CDR3 spans 13 residues. Germline CDR1 and CDR2: KGHSH and LQKENI. Trimming removed 0 bases from V and 8 bases from J, with 5 bases in between. The CDR3 DNA is TGTGCCAGCTCACCACCTTGGGATTCACCCCTCCACTTT. Protein sequence: CASSPPWDSPLHF.

V and J are TRBV6-1 and TRBJ2-7; 8 positions agree with TRBD2. The CDR3 runs to 13 residues. The V gene end was trimmed by 6 bases and the J gene end by 4 bases; junction bases not matched to a gene: 5. Germline V gene sequence: CDR1 MNHNS, CDR2 SASEGT. The CDR3 here is CASRGGRTYEQYF. The CDR3 DNA is TGTGCCAGCAGGGGCGGGAGGACATACGAGCAGTACTTC.

CDR3 DNA sequence: TGTGCCAGCAGCCCCGGAGATGGCGGGAGCTCCTACAATGAGCAGTTCTTC. Its protein product is CASSPGDGGSSYNEQFF. The rearrangement joins TRBV4-2 to TRBJ2-1, with 7 bases identical to TRBD2. Trimming took 4 bases from V and 0 from J; bases not matched to a gene: 9. There are 17 residues in the CDR3. The germline gives CDR1 LGHNA, CDR2 YNFKEQ.

V and J are TRBV7-3 and TRBJ2-7; 7 bases are shared with TRBD1. The length of the CDR3 is 15 residues. Germline V gives CDR1 SGHTA, CDR2 FQGTGA. Trimming removed 4 bases from V and 4 bases from J; junction bases left unmatched: 10. Here the CDR3 reads CASSWTGPGGYEQYF. The CDR3, as DNA: TGTGCCAGCAGCTGGACAGGACCAGGTGGTTACGAGCAGTACTTC. Full variable domain (outside the CDR3, taken from reference TRBV7-3 and TRBJ2-7): GAGVSQTPSNKVTEKGKYVELRCDPISGHTALYWYRQSLGQGPEFLIYFQGTGAADDSGLPNDRFFAVRPEGSVSTLKIQRTERGDSAVYLCASSWTGPGGYEQYFGPGTRLTVT.

V is TRBV6-5 and J is TRBJ2-7; D is ambiguous. The CDR3 runs to 12 residues. V was shortened by 5 bases and J by 1 base, with 6 bases between the two germline ends. The germline gives CDR1 MNHEY, CDR2 SVGAGI. Here the CDR3 DNA reads TGTGCCAGCAGTGACGGATCCTACGAGCAGTACTTC. As protein: CASSDGSYEQYF.